The clone carrying this T cell receptor beta chain showed up just a few times. As yet, its antigen is unknown. Profiling relied on immunoSEQ multiplex PCR, and the TCRdb table lists in-frame clones only, not all of them. The sample lists 65,000 to 80,000 clones, around 90% occurring once. The data were taken from a study of OX40 agonist ivuxolimab in advanced cancers. Study results and limitations: CD4+ and CD8+ blood T cells expanded clonally by week 6 at 0.1 to 3.0 mg/kg. Patients with a partial response at 0.1-3.0 mg/kg had among the lowest clonal expansion.

The CDR3 runs to 15 residues. The junction had 4 bases not matched to a gene; V was cut back by 0 bases and J by 4 bases. CDR1 SGDLS and CDR2 YYNGEE come from the germline V gene. The sequence came from an adult with an advanced solid tumor such as melanoma, head and neck, liver or kidney cancer. V and J are TRBV9 and TRBJ1-1, with 9 bases fitting TRBD1. The input for sequencing was CD4+ or CD8+ T cells sorted from blood, taken in a trial of the OX40 agonist ivuxolimab. The CDR3 protein is CASSVGDRGTTEAFF. CDR3 DNA: TGTGCCAGCAGCGTAGGCGACAGGGGGACCACTGAAGCTTTCTTT.